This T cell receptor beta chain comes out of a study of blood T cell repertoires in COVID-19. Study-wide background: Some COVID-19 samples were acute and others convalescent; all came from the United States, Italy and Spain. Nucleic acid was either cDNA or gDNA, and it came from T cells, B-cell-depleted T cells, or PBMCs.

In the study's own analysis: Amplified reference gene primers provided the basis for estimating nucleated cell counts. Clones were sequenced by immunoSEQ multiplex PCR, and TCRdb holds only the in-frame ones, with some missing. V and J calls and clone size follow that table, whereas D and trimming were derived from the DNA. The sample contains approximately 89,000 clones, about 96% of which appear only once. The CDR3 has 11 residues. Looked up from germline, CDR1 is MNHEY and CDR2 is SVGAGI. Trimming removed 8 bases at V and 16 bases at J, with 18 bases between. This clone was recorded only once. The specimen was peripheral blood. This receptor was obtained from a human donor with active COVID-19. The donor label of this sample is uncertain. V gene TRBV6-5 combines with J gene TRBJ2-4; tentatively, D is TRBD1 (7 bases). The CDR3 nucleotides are TGTGCCAGCCGCAGGGGGGACAGTCAATACTTC. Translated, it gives CASRRGDSQYF.